Listed below are T cell receptor beta chains from one sample, sequenced in a study of OX40 agonist ivuxolimab in advanced cancers. Some clones are missing from TCRdb's copy, which holds only in-frame ones; the method was immunoSEQ multiplex PCR. The sample shows tens of thousands of clones, around 78% of them seen only once. Material: CD4+ or CD8+ T cells sorted from blood, obtained in a trial of the OX40 agonist ivuxolimab. Source of these receptors: an adult with an advanced solid tumor such as melanoma, head and neck, liver or kidney cancer. Both conserved end residues are part of each CDR3. Where a row states a size, it is once, few, many or the class of an expanded clone; other rows omit it.

CDR3aa,len,v_gene,abundance
CAWSGQGAAEAFF,13,TRBV30,.
CASRWKFNSPLHF,13,TRBV19,few
CASSPMGGSAYEQYF,15,TRBV18,.
CASSLVGPRTDTQYF,15,TRBV11-2,.
CASSLGGGPYEQYF,14,TRBV7-2,few
CASSASLAGDEQYF,14,TRBV5-4,.
CAISSSTGGRTGELFF,16,TRBV10-3,.
CASSLTGSNSPLHF,14,TRBV7-9,.
CASTSDRVGYEQYF,14,TRBV7-2,.
CASSPPAPADTQYF,14,TRBV18,.
CASSRDTDYEQYF,13,TRBV2,.
CASSRIGDRGWETQYF,16,TRBV5-6,.
CASSPGILRGPEAFF,15,TRBV7-9,.
CASSPTGSSTDTQYF,15,TRBV7-3,.
CASSFYEGSEQYF,13,TRBV7-3,once
CASSEYESHKGQYF,14,TRBV25-1,.
CASSEEGYSNQPQHF,15,TRBV2,once
CASTGQGGNTEQFF,14,TRBV6-6,.
CASSLGFYGETQYF,14,TRBV7-7,.
CASGGGSPPLRNIQYF,16,TRBV7-2,once
CASSPPPGLSNTGELFF,17,TRBV27,once
CASTGNSPLHF,11,TRBV6-6,.
CASSERTGTYF,11,TRBV25-1,.
CASSPLSGPEQYF,13,TRBV18,.
CASSDPGLGGSNQPQHF,17,TRBV6-1,once
CASSLEGQPNEKLFF,15,TRBV7-9,.
CASRTAARENTEAFF,15,TRBV19,.
CASSYPPGNQPQHF,14,TRBV6-6,.
CASSKPPQAPGAFF,14,TRBV18,.
CAIRGLEGAEGNTIYF,16,TRBV10-3,.